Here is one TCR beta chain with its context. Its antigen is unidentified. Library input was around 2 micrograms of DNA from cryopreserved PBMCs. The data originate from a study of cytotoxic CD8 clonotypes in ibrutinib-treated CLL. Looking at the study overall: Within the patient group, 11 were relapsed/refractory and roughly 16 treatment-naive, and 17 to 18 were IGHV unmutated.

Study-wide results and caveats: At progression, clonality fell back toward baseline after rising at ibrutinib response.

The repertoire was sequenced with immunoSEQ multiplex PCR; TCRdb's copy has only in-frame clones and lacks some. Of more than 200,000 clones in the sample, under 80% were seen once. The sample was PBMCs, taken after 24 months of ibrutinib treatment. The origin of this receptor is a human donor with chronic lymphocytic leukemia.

This chain's CDR3 is CASSMEGTTEAFF. The CDR3 DNA follows: TGTGCCAGTAGTATGGAAGGAACCACTGAAGCTTTCTTT. The genes are TRBV19 and TRBJ1-1; D remains ambiguous. CDR3 length: 13 amino acids. Looked up from germline, CDR1 is LNHDA and CDR2 is SQIVND (reference sequence). V gave up 3 bases and J gave up 4 bases, with 9 bases separating them.